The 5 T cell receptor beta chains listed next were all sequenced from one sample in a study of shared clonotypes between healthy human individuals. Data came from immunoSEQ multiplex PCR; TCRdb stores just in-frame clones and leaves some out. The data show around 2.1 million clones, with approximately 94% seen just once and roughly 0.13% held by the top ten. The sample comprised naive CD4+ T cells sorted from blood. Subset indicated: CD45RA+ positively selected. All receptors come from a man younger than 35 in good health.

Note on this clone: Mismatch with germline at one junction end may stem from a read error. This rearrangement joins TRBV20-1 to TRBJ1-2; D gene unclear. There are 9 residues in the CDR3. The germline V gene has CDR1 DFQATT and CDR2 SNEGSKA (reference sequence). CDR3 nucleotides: TGCAGTGCTAGAGGGGTGGACCTCTTC. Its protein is CSARGVDLF.

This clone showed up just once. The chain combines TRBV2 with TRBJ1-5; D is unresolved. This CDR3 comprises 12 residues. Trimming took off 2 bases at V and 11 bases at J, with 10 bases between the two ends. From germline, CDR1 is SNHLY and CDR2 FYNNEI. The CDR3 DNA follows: TGTGCCAGCAGTGAAACCATTGGGACCCAGCATTTT. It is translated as CASSETIGTQHF.

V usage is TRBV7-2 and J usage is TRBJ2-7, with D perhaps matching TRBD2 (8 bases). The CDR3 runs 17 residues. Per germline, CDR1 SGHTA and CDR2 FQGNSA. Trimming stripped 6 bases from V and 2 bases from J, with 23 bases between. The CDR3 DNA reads TGTGCCAGCAGATTATCCAACTTAGCGGGGACAGCCTACGAGCAGTACTTC. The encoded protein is CASRLSNLAGTAYEQYF.

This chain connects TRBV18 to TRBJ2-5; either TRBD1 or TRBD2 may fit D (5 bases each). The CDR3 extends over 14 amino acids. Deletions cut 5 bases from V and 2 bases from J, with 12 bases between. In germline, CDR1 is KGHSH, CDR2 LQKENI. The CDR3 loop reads CASSSRDGQETQYF. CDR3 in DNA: TGTGCCAGCTCAAGCCGGGACGGGCAAGAGACCCAGTACTTC.

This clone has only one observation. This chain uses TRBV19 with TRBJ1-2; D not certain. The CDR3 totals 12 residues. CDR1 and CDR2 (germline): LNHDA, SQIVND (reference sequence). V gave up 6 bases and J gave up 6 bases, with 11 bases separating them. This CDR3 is CASRPQGNGYTF. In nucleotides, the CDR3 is TGTGCCAGTAGACCTCAAGGTAATGGCTACACCTTC. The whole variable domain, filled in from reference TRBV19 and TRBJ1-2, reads DGGITQSPKYLFRKEGQNVTLSCEQNLNHDAMYWYRQDPGQGLRLIYYSQIVNDFQKGDIAEGYSVSREKKESFPLTVTSAQKNPTAFYLCASRPQGNGYTFGSGTRLTVV.